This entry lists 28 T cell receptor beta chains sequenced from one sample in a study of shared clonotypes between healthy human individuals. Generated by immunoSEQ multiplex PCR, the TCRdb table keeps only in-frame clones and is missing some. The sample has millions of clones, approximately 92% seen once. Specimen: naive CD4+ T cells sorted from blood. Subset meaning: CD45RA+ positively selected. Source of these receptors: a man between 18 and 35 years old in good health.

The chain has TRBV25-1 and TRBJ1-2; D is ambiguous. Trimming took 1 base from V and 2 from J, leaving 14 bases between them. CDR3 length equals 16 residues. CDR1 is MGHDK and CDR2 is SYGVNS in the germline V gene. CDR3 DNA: TGTGCCAGCAGTGAATCCCCCCCTGGCATAAACTATGGCTACACCTTC. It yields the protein CASSESPPGINYGYTF.

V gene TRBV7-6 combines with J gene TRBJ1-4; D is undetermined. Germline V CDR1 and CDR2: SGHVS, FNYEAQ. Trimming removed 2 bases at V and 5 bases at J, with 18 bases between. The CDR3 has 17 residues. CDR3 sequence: CASSLLSYGSVNEKLFF. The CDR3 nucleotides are TGTGCCAGCAGCTTATTGTCATACGGGTCTGTAAATGAAAAACTGTTTTTT. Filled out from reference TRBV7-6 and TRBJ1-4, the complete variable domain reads GAGVSQSPRYKVTKRGQDVALRCDPISGHVSLYWYRQALGQGPEFLTYFNYEAQQDKSGLPNDRFSAERPEGSISTLTIQRTEQRDSAMYRCASSLLSYGSVNEKLFFGSGTQLSVL.

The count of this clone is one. Here the CDR3 DNA reads TGTGCCAGTAAGGGACAGGGCTTCGACGAGCAGTACTTC. Amino acid sequence: CASKGQGFDEQYF. V is TRBV19 and J is TRBJ2-7; 9 bases match TRBD1. CDR3 size: 13 residues. Germline V gives CDR1 LNHDA, CDR2 SQIVND (reference sequence). V shed 7 bases and J 5 bases; nucleotides not matched to a gene: 6.

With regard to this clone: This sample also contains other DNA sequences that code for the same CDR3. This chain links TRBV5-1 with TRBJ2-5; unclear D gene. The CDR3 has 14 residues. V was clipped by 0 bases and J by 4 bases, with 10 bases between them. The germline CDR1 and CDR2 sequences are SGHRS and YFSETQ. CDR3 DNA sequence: TGCGCCAGCAGCTTGGACGGACGCCGAGAGACCCAGTACTTC. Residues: CASSLDGRRETQYF. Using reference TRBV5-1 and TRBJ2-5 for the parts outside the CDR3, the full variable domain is KAGVTQTPRYLIKTRGQQVTLSCSPISGHRSVSWYQQTPGQGLQFLFEYFSETQRNKGNFPGRFSGRQFSNSRSEMNVSTLELGDSALYLCASSLDGRRETQYFGPGTRLLVL.

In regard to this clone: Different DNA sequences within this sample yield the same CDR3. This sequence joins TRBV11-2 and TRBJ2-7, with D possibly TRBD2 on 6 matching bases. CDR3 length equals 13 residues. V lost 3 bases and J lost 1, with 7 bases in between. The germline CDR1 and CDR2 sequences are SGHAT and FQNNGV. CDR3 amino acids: CASSFGGSYEQYF. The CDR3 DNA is TGTGCCAGCAGCTTTGGGGGGTCCTACGAGCAGTACTTC.

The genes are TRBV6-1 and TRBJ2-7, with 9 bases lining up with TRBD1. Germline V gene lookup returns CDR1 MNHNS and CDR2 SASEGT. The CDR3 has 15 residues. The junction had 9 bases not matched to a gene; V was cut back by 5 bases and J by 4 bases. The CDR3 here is CASSSRDRALYEQYF. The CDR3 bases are TGTGCCAGCAGTTCCCGGGACAGGGCACTTTACGAGCAGTACTTC.

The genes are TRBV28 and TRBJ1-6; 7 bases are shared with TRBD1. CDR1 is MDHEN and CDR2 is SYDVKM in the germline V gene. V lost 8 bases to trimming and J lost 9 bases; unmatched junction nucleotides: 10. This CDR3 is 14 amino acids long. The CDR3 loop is CASRATGFASPLHF. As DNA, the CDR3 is TGTGCCAGCCGAGCGACAGGGTTTGCTTCACCCCTCCACTTT. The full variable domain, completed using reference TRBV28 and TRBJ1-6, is DVKVTQSSRYLVKRTGEKVFLECVQDMDHENMFWYRQDPGLGLRLIYFSYDVKMKEKGDIPEGYSVSREKKERFSLILESASTNQTSMYLCASRATGFASPLHFGNGTRLTVT.

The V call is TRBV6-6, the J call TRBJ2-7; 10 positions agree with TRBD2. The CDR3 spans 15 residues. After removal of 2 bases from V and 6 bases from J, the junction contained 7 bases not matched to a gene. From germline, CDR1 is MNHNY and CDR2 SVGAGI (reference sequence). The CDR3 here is CASSYLLAGGIEQYF. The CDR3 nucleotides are TGTGCCAGCAGTTACCTTTTAGCGGGAGGAATCGAGCAGTACTTC.

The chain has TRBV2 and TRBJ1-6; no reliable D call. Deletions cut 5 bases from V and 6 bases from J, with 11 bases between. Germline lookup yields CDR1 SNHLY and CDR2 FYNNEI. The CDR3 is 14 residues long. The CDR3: CASSSAPINSPLHF. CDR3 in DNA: TGTGCCAGCAGTTCAGCTCCGATTAATTCACCCCTCCACTTT.

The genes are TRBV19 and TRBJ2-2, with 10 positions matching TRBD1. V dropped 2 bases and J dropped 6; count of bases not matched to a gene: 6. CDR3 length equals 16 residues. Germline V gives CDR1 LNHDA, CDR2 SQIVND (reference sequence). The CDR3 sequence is CASSILSGQGSGELFF. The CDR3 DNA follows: TGTGCCAGTAGTATATTATCGGGACAGGGGTCCGGGGAGCTGTTTTTT. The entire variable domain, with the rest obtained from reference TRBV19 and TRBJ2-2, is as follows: DGGITQSPKYLFRKEGQNVTLSCEQNLNHDAMYWYRQDPGQGLRLIYYSQIVNDFQKGDIAEGYSVSREKKESFPLTVTSAQKNPTAFYLCASSILSGQGSGELFFGEGSRLTVL.

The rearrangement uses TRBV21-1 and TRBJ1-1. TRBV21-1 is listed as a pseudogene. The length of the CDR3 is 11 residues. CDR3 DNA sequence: TGTGCCAGCAGGAAGGGGGGAAAAGCTTTCTTT. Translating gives CASRKGGKAFF.

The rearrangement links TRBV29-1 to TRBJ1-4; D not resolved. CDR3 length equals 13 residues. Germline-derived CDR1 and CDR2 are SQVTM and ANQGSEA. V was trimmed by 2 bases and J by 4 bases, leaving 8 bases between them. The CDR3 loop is CSVELPFNEKLFF. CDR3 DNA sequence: TGCAGCGTTGAATTGCCTTTTAATGAAAAACTGTTTTTT. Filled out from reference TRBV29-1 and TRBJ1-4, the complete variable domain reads SAVISQKPSRDICQRGTSLTIQCQVDSQVTMMFWYRQQPGQSLTLIATANQGSEATYESGFVIDKFPISRPNLTFSTLTVSNMSPEDSSIYLCSVELPFNEKLFFGSGTQLSVL.

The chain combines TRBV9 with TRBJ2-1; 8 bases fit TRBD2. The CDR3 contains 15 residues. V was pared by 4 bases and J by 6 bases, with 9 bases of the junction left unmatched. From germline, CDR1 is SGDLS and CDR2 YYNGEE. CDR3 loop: CASSSRLATGNEQFF. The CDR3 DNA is TGTGCCAGCAGCTCCAGACTAGCGACGGGCAATGAGCAGTTCTTC. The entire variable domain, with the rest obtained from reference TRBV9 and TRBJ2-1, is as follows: DSGVTQTPKHLITATGQRVTLRCSPRSGDLSVYWYQQSLDQGLQFLIQYYNGEERAKGNILERFSAQQFPDLHSELNLSSLELGDSALYFCASSSRLATGNEQFFGPGTRLTVL.

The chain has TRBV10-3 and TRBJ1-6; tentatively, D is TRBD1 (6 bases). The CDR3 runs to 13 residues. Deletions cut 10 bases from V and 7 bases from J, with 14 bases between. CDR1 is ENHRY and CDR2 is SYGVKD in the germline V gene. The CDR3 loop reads CATRGGNNSPLHF. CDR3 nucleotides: TGTGCCACCAGGGGAGGGAACAATTCACCCCTCCACTTT.

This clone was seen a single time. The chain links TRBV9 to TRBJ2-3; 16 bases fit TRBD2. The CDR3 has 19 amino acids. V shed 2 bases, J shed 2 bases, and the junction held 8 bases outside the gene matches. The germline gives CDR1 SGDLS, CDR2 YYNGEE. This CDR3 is CASSVGTSGRAGATDTQYF. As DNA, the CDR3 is TGTGCCAGCAGCGTCGGGACTAGCGGGAGGGCCGGGGCCACAGATACGCAGTATTTT.

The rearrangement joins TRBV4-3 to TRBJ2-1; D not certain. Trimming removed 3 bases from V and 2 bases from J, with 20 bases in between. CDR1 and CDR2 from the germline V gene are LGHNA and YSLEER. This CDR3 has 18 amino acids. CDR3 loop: CASSQDAIDPRTYNEQFF. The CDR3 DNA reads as TGCGCCAGCAGCCAGGATGCGATAGACCCAAGAACCTACAATGAGCAGTTCTTC.

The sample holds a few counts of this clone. CDR3 amino acids: CASSPGQGRTEAFF. In DNA form, the CDR3 reads TGTGCCAGTAGTCCGGGACAGGGGAGGACTGAAGCTTTCTTT. This chain links TRBV19 with TRBJ1-1, with 10 bases aligning to TRBD1. CDR3 length: 14 residues. Trimming took 5 bases from V and 5 from J; bases not matched to a gene: 5. Germline CDR1 reads LNHDA; CDR2 reads SQIVND (reference sequence).

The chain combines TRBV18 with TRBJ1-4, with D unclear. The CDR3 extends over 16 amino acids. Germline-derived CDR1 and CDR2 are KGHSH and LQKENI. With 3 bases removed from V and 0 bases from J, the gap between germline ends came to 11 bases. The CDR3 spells CASSPVAGATNEKLFF. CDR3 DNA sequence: TGTGCCAGCTCACCCGTGGCCGGAGCAACTAATGAAAAACTGTTTTTT.

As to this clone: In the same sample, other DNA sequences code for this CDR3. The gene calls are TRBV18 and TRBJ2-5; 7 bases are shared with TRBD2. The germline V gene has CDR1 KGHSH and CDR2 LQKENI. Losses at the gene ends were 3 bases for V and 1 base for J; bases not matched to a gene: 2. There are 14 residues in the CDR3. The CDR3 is CASSPGLTQETQYF. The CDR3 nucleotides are TGTGCCAGCTCACCGGGACTAACCCAAGAGACCCAGTACTTC.

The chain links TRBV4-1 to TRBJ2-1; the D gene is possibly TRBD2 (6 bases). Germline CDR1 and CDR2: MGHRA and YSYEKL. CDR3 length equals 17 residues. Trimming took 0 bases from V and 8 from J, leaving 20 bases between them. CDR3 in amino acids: CASSQDEVASGGDEQFF. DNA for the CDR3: TGCGCCAGCAGCCAAGATGAGGTAGCTTCCGGCGGGGATGAGCAGTTCTTC.

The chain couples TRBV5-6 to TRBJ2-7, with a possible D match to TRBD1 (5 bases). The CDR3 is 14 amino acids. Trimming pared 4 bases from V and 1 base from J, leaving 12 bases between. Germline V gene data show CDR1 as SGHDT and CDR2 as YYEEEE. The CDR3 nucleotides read TGTGCCAGCAGCCAATCTCAGGGTTCCTACGAGCAGTACTTC. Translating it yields CASSQSQGSYEQYF.

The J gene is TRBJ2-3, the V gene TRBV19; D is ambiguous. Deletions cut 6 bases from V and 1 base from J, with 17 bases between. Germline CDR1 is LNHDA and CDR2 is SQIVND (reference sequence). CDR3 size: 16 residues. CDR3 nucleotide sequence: TGTGCCAGTAGGACGAGAGGAGATAAGGGCACAGATACGCAGTATTTT. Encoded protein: CASRTRGDKGTDTQYF.

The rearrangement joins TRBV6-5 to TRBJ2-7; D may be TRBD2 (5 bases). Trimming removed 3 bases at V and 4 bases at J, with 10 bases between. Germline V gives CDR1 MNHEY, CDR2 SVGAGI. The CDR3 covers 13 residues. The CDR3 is CASSYGLQYEQYF. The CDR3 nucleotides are TGTGCCAGCAGTTATGGACTTCAGTACGAGCAGTACTTC.

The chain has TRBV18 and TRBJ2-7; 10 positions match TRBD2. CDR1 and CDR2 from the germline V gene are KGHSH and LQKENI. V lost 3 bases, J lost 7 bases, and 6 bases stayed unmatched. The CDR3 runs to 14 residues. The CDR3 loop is CASSPLAGEVEQYF. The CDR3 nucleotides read TGTGCCAGCTCACCGCTAGCGGGGGAAGTAGAGCAGTACTTC. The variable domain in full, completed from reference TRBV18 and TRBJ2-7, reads NAGVMQNPRHLVRRRGQEARLRCSPMKGHSHVYWYRQLPEEGLKFMVYLQKENIIDESGMPKERFSAEFPKEGPSILRIQQVVRGDSAAYFCASSPLAGEVEQYFGPGTRLTVT.

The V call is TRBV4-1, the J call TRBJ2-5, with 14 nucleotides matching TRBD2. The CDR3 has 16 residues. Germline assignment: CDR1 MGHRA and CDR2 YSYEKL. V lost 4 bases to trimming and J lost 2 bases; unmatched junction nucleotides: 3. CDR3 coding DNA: TGCGCCAGCAGCCGGGGGACTAGCGGGAGTCAAGAGACCCAGTACTTC. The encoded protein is CASSRGTSGSQETQYF.

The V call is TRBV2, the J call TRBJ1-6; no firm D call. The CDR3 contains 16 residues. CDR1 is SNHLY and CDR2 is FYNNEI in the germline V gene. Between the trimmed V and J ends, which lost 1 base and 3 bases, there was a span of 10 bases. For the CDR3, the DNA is TGTGCCAGCAGTGAAGGATCGGCCAGCTATAATTCACCCCTCCACTTT. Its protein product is CASSEGSASYNSPLHF.

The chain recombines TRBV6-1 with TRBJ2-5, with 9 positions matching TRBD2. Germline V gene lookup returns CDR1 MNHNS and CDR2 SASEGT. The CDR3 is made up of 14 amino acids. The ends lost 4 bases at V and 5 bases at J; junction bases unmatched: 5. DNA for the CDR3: TGTGCCAGCAGTGGCGGGGGGGCGGGCGAGACCCAGTACTTC. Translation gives CASSGGGAGETQYF.

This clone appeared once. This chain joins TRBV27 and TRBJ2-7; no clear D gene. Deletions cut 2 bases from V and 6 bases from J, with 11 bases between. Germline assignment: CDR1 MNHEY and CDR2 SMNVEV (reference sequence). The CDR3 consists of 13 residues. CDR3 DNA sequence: TGTGCCAGCAGTTTACGGTGGGCACTCGAGCAGTACTTC. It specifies CASSLRWALEQYF.